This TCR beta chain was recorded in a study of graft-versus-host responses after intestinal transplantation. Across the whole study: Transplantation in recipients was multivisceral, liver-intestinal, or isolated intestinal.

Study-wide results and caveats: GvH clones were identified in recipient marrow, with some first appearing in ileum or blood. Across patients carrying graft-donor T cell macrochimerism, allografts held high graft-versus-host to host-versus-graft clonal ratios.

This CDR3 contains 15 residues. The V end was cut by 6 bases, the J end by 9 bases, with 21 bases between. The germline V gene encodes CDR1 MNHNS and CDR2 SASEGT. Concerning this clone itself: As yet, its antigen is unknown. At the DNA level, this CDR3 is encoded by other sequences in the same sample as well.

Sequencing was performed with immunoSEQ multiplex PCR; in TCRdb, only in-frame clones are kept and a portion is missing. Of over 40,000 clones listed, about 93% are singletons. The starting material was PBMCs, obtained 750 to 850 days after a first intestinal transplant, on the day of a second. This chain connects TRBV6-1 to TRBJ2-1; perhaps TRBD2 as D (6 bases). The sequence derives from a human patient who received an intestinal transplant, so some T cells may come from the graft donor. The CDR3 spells CASSAGRTVGGEQFF. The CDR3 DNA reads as TGTGCCAGCAGCGCAGGTAGGACGGTGGGGGGTGAGCAGTTCTTC.